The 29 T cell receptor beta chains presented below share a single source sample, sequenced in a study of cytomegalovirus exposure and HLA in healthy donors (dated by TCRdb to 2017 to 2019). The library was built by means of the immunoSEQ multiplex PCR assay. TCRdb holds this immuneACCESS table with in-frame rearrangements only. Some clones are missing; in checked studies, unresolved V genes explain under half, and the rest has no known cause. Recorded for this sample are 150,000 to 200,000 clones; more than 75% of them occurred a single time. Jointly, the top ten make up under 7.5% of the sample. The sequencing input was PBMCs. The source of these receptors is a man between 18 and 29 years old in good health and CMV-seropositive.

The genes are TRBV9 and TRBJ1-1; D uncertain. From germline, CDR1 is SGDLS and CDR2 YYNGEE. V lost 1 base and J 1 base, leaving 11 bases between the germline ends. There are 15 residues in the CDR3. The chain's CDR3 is CASSVSTAPNTEAFF. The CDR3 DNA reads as TGTGCCAGCAGCGTATCCACTGCTCCGAACACTGAAGCTTTCTTT.

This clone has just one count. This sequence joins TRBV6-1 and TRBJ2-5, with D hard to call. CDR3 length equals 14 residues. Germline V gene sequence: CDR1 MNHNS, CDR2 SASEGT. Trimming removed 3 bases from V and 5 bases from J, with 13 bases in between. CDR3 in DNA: TGTGCCAGCAGTGATAAATTAGCCTGGGAGACCCAGTACTTC. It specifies CASSDKLAWETQYF.

In DNA, the CDR3 is TGTGCCAGCTCACCGGGGGGGGATCAGCCCCAGCATTTT. It is translated as CASSPGGDQPQHF. This chain uses TRBV18 with TRBJ1-5, with D perhaps TRBD1 (5 bases). The germline gives CDR1 KGHSH, CDR2 LQKENI. Between the trimmed V and J ends, which lost 3 bases and 5 bases, there was a span of 8 bases. This CDR3 comprises 13 residues.

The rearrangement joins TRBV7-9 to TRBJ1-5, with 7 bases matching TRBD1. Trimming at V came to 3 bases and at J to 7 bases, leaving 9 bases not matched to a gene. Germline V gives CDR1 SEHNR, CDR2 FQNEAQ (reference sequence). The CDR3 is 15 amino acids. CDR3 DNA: TGTGCCAGCAGCTTCGACAGGGACCCCTACCAGCCCCAGCATTTT. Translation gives CASSFDRDPYQPQHF.

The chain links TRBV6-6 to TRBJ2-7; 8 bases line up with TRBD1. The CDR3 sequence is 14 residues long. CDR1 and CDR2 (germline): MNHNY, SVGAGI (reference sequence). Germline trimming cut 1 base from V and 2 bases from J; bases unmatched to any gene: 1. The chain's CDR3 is CASSYLDRAYEQYF. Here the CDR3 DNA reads TGTGCCAGCAGTTACTTGGACAGGGCCTACGAGCAGTACTTC.

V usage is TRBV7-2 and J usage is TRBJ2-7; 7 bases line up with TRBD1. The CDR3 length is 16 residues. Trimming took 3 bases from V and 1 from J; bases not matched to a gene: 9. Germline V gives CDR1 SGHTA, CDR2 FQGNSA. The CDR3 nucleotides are TGTGCCAGCAGCTTCTCCGGGACAGCCATTTCCTACGAGCAGTACTTC. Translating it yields CASSFSGTAISYEQYF.

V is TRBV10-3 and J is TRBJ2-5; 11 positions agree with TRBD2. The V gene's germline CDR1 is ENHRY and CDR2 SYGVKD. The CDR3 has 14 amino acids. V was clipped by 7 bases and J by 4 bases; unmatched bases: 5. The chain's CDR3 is CAITSGRTGETQYF. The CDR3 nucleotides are TGTGCCATCACTAGCGGGAGGACCGGAGAGACCCAGTACTTC.

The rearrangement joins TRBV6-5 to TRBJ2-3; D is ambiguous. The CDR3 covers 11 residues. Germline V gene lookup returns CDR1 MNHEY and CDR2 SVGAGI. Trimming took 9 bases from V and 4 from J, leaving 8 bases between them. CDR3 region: CASKSADTQYF. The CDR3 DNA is TGTGCCAGTAAGTCGGCAGATACGCAGTATTTT.

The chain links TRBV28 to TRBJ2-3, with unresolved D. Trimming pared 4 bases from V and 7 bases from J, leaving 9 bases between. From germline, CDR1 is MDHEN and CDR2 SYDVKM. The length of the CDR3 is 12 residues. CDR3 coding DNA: TGTGCCAGCAGTTCCCCAACAAATACGCAGTATTTT. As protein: CASSSPTNTQYF.

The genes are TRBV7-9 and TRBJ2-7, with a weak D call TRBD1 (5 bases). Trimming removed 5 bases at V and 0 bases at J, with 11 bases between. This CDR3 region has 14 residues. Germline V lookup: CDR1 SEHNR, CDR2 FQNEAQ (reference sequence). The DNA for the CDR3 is TGTGCCAGCAGCACCAGACAGAGCTCCTACGAGCAGTACTTC. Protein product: CASSTRQSSYEQYF.

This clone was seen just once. This chain's CDR3 is CASSTQGADNEQFF. The CDR3 DNA is TGTGCCAGCAGCACTCAGGGGGCGGACAATGAGCAGTTCTTC. This rearrangement joins TRBV7-3 to TRBJ2-1, with 8 positions matching TRBD1. The junction had 5 bases not matched to a gene; V was cut back by 5 bases and J by 5 bases. The germline V gene encodes CDR1 SGHTA and CDR2 FQGTGA. CDR3 length: 14 amino acids.

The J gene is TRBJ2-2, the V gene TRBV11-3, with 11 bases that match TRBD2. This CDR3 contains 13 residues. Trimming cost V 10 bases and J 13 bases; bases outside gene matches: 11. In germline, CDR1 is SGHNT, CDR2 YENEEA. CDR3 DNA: TGTGCCACCGCGACTAGCGGGAACCCGGGGCTGTTTTTT. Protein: CATATSGNPGLFF.

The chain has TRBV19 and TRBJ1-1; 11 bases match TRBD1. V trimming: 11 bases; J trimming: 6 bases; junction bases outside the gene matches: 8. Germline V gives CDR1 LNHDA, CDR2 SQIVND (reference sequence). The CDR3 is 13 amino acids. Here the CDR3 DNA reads TGTGCCGCACTGGGACAGGGGGTGGCTGAAGCTTTCTTT. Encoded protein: CAALGQGVAEAFF.

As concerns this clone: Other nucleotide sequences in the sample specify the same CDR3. CDR3 sequence reads: CASSRGGGADTQYF. Here the CDR3 DNA reads TGTGCCAGCAGCCGTGGGGGAGGGGCAGATACGCAGTATTTT. This chain links TRBV2 with TRBJ2-3, with 7 nucleotides matching TRBD2. V was pared by 6 bases and J by 4 bases, with 7 bases of the junction left unmatched. Per the germline V gene, CDR1 is SNHLY and CDR2 is FYNNEI. This CDR3 spans 14 amino acids.

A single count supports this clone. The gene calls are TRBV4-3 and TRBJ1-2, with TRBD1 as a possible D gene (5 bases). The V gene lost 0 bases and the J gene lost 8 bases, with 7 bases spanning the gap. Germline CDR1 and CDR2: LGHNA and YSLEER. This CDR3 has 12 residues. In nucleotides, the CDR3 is TGCGCCAGCAGCCAAGAGGGGCACGGCTACACCTTC. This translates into CASSQEGHGYTF.

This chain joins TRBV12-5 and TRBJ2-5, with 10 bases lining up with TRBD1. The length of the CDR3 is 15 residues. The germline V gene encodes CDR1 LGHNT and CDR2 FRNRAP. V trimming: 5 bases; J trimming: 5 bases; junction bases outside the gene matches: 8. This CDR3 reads CASGPGQGIWETQYF. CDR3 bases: TGTGCTAGTGGTCCGGGACAGGGGATCTGGGAGACCCAGTACTTC.

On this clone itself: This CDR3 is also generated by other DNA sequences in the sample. The CDR3 region is CASSQVAGGTEAFF. CDR3 bases: TGCGCCAGCAGCCAAGTGGCGGGGGGCACTGAAGCTTTCTTT. This sequence joins TRBV4-1 and TRBJ1-1, with D maybe TRBD1 (5 bases). The CDR3 has 14 residues. Trimming stripped 1 base from V and 4 bases from J, with 10 bases between. The germline V gene encodes CDR1 MGHRA and CDR2 YSYEKL.

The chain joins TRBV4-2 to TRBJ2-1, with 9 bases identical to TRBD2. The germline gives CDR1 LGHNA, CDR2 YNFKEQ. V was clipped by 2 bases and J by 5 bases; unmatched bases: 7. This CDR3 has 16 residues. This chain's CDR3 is CASSQPLAGEDNEQFF. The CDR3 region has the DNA TGTGCCAGCAGCCAACCCTTAGCGGGAGAGGACAATGAGCAGTTCTTC.

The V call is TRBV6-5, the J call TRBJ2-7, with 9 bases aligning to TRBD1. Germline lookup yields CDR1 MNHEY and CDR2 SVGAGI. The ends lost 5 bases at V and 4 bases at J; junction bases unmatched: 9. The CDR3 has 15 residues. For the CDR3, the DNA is TGTGCCAGCAGTACCTCCGGGACAGGGACTTACGAGCAGTACTTC. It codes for CASSTSGTGTYEQYF.

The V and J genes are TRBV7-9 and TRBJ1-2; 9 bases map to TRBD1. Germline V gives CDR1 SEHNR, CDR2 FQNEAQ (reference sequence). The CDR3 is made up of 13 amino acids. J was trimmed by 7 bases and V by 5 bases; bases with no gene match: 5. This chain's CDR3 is CASSVTGGAGYTF. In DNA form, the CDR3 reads TGTGCCAGCAGCGTGACAGGGGGGGCTGGCTACACCTTC.

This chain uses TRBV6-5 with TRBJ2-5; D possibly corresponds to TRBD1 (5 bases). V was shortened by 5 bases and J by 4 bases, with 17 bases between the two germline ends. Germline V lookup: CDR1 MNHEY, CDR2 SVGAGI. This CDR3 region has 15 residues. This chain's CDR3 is CASSPLGIQGETQYF. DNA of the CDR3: TGTGCCAGCAGTCCATTGGGGATTCAGGGAGAGACCCAGTACTTC.

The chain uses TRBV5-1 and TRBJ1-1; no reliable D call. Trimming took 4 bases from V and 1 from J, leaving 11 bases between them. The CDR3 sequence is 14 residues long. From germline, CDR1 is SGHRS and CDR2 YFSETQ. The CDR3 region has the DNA TGCGCCAGCAGCCCGGTGGTTAAGAACACTGAAGCTTTCTTT. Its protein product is CASSPVVKNTEAFF.

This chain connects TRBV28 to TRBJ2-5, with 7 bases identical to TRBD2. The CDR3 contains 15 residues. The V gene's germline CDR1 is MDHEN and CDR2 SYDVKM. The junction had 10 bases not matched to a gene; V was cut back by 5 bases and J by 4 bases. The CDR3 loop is CASSPREGSIETQYF. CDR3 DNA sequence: TGTGCCAGCAGTCCCAGGGAGGGTTCAATAGAGACCCAGTACTTC.

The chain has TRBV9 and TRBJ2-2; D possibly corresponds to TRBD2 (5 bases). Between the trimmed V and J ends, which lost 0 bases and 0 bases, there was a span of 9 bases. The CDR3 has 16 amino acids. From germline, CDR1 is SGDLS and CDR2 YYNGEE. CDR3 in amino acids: CASSVGGGPNTGELFF. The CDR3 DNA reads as TGTGCCAGCAGCGTAGGAGGCGGGCCGAACACCGGGGAGCTGTTTTTT.

The CDR3, as DNA: TGTGCCAGCAGCCTGGACTTCTTATTATCCGAGCAGTACTTC. Translating gives CASSLDFLLSEQYF. This chain links TRBV5-5 with TRBJ2-7; D may be TRBD2 (5 bases). CDR1 is SGHKS, CDR2 YYEKEE, per germline (reference sequence). The CDR3 runs to 14 residues. V lost 4 bases, J lost 6 bases, and 17 bases lay in between.

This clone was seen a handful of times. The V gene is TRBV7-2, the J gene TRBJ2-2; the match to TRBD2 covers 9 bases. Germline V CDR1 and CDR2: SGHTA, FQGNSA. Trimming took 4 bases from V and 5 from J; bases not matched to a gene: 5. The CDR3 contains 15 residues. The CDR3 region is CASSWTSEITGELFF. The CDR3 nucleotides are TGTGCCAGCAGCTGGACTAGCGAGATTACCGGGGAGCTGTTTTTT.

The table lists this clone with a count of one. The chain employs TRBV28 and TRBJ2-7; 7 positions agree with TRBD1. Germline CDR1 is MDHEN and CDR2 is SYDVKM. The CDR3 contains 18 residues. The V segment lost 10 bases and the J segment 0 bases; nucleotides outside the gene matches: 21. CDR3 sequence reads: CATEVSGTESWGSYEQYF. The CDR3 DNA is TGTGCCACCGAGGTATCCGGGACAGAGTCGTGGGGCTCCTACGAGCAGTACTTC.

CDR3 nucleotide sequence: TGTGCCAGCAGCCACAGGGGCAGCCAGAGCGAGCAGTACTTC. Protein product: CASSHRGSQSEQYF. The chain couples TRBV5-6 to TRBJ2-7, with TRBD1 identical over 7 bases. With V trimmed by 4 bases and J by 6 bases, 10 bases remained unmatched. Per germline, CDR1 SGHDT and CDR2 YYEEEE. This CDR3 is built from 14 residues.

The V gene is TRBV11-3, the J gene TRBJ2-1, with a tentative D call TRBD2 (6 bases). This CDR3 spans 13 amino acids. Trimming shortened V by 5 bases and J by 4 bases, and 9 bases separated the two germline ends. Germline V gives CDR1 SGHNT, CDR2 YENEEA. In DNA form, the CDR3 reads TGTGCCAGCAGCGCGGGACTTTACAATGAGCAGTTCTTC. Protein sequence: CASSAGLYNEQFF. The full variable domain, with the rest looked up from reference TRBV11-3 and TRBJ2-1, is EAGVVQSPRYKIIEKKQPVAFWCNPISGHNTLYWYLQNLGQGPELLIRYENEEAVDDSQLPKDRFSAERLKGVDSTLKIQPAELGDSAVYLCASSAGLYNEQFFGPGTRLTVL.